The sequence of this T cell receptor (beta chain) was determined in a study of monozygotic twins with inflammatory bowel disease. TCRdb reprocessed the 5' RACE reads, keeping one entry per CDR3 protein, no DNA. The sample includes about 380,000 distinct CDR3 sequences. A note on this clonotype: As yet, its antigen is unknown.

Study results and caveats: Healthy co-twins, by inverse Simpson, had higher TCRbeta diversity than their siblings with IBD.

The CDR3 is 14 residues long. In germline, CDR1 is SEHNR, CDR2 FQNEAQ (reference sequence). Sample: blood. V and J are TRBV7-9 and TRBJ2-3. The clonotype originates from a human donor with ulcerative colitis or Crohn's disease, or a healthy co-twin of an affected twin (not recorded which). CDR3 residues: CASSLALRSYTQYF.